These 26 T cell receptor beta chains share one sample of origin, sequenced in a study of T cell clonality in common variable immunodeficiency. Findings and caveats of the study: In common variable immunodeficiency, TCR beta chains reportedly carried fewer deletions and N-nucleotide insertions.

The antigens for these receptors are not known. Repertoires were generated with immunoSEQ multiplex PCR, while TCRdb's copy carries only in-frame clones and drops some. This sample shows about 28,000 clones and no singletons; just under 30% rests with the ten largest. The sequenced sample consisted of peripheral blood mononuclear cells. The receptors come from a human donor with common variable immunodeficiency.

This clone was seen a few times. The CDR3 extends 3 residues past the end of the read, so its final part is completed from the germline J gene. The J gene is TRBJ1-3, the V gene TRBV19; D call uncertain. The CDR3 contains 15 residues. CDR1 and CDR2 from the germline V gene are LNHDA and SQIVND (reference sequence). V lost 2 bases and J 4 bases, leaving 12 bases between the germline ends. The part of the CDR3 DNA that was read is TGTGCCAGTAGTATACAGAAAGTTGGCGGAAACACC. Translating gives CASSIQKVGGNT. The complete CDR3 protein is CASSIQKVGGNTIYF.

This clone has more than one count but fewer than ten. The CDR3 extends 3 residues past the end of the read, so its final part is completed from the germline J gene. The chain has TRBV7-8 and TRBJ1-3, with 7 positions matching TRBD1. The germline V gene encodes CDR1 SGHVS and CDR2 FQNEAQ. This CDR3 spans 15 amino acids. J was trimmed by 5 bases and V by 4 bases; bases with no gene match: 8. CDR3 residues: CASSSVKGARNTIYF. The DNA read from the CDR3 is TGTGCCAGCAGCTCAGTAAAGGGGGCAAGAAACACC.

This clone was seen a handful of times. The read comes to an end 3 residues before the CDR3 does, leaving the germline J gene to fill in the end. The chain recombines TRBV11-2 with TRBJ2-3; no definite D call. There are 13 residues in the CDR3. Germline V gives CDR1 SGHAT, CDR2 FQNNGV. The V end was cut by 8 bases, the J end by 5 bases, with 14 bases between. The CDR3 bases that were read are TGTGCCAGCGCCTCCCTAGTTCAAGATACG. Translation: CASASLVQDT. The entire CDR3 is CASASLVQDTQYF. Using reference TRBV11-2 and TRBJ2-3 for the parts outside the CDR3, the full variable domain is EAGVAQSPRYKIIEKRQSVAFWCNPISGHATLYWYQQILGQGPKLLIQFQNNGVVDDSQLPKDRFSAERLKGVDSTLKIQPAKLEDSAVYLCASASLVQDTQYFGPGTRLTVL.

This clone was seen only a few times. The sequenced fragment ends 3 residues before the CDR3 boundary, so the rest is inferred from the germline J gene. V gene TRBV7-9 combines with J gene TRBJ2-3; 10 bases agree with TRBD2. Trimming took 6 bases from V and 2 from J; bases not matched to a gene: 5. The CDR3 has 15 amino acids. Germline V gene lookup returns CDR1 SEHNR and CDR2 FQNEAQ (reference sequence). The CDR3 bases that were read are TGTGCCAGCAGTCTTCTAGCGGGGGTCACAGATACG. It specifies CASSLLAGVTDT. The whole CDR3 sequence is CASSLLAGVTDTQYF.

This clone has a handful of counts. The CDR3 is cut off 3 residues early in the read; its end comes from the germline J gene. The J gene is TRBJ2-7, the V gene TRBV11-3, with a weak D call TRBD1 (5 bases). Per germline, CDR1 SGHNT and CDR2 YENEEA. The CDR3 consists of 13 residues. V lost 1 base and J 5 bases, leaving 9 bases between the germline ends. CDR3 bases read: TGTGCCAGCAGCTTAGGGCAAGGGGACGAG. Residues: CASSLGQGDE. The full CDR3 sequence reads CASSLGQGDEQYF.

At least ten counts were recorded for this clone. The read falls 3 residues short of the CDR3 end, and the missing part is taken from the germline J gene. V is TRBV7-2 and J is TRBJ2-1; TRBD2 matches at 13 bases. CDR3 length equals 15 residues. V lost 6 bases and J lost 8; bases outside the gene matches: 7. Germline CDR1 SGHTA, CDR2 FQGNSA. CDR3 protein: CASRETSGGADEQFF. The CDR3 bases that were read are TGTGCCAGCAGAGAAACTAGCGGGGGGGCGGATGAG.

This clone was found many times. The read comes to an end 3 residues before the CDR3 does, leaving the germline J gene to fill in the end. The V and J genes are TRBV29-1 and TRBJ2-7; TRBD1 matches at 8 bases. Germline V gene sequence: CDR1 SQVTM, CDR2 ANQGSEA. V lost 5 bases to trimming and J lost 2 bases; unmatched junction nucleotides: 11. The CDR3 sequence is 15 residues long. The CDR3 loop is CSVSAVDRETYEQYF. The DNA read from the CDR3 is TGCAGCGTTTCGGCGGTGGACAGGGAGACCTACGAG.

This clone occurred a few times. The read halts 3 residues ahead of the CDR3 end, with the missing end drawn from the germline J gene. This chain joins TRBV2 and TRBJ2-3; D is unresolved. CDR1 is SNHLY and CDR2 is FYNNEI in the germline V gene. The CDR3 has 11 residues. Trimming removed 9 bases at V and 7 bases at J, with 11 bases between. Here the CDR3 reads CARRLAHTQYF. The sequenced CDR3 bases are TGTGCCAGAAGACTCGCCCATACG.

This clone was detected a few times. The read terminates 3 residues ahead of where the CDR3 ends, so the germline J gene completes it. The genes are TRBV5-8 and TRBJ2-3; tentatively, D is TRBD2 (5 bases). V gave up 6 bases and J gave up 4 bases, with 15 bases separating them. CDR3 size: 14 residues. Germline CDR1 and CDR2: SGHTS and YDEGEE. CDR3: CASKRTGYSDTQYF. Partial CDR3 DNA: TGTGCCAGCAAGCGGACGGGGTACTCAGATACG.

This clone has ten or more counts. The read halts 3 residues ahead of the CDR3 end, with the missing end drawn from the germline J gene. The same CDR3 also results from other DNA sequences found in this sample. The J gene is TRBJ2-3, the V gene TRBV19; TRBD1 might be the D (5 bases). The CDR3 sequence is 11 residues long. Germline values: CDR1 LNHDA, CDR2 SQIVND (reference sequence). V lost 6 bases and J 6 bases, leaving 7 bases between the germline ends. CDR3 bases read: TGTGCCAGTAGGCAGGGTGATACG. As protein: CASRQGDT. The CDR3 in its entirety is CASRQGDTQYF.

This clone has only a few counts. The sequenced fragment ends 3 residues before the CDR3 boundary, so the rest is inferred from the germline J gene. Other DNA sequences in the same sample also yield this CDR3. The genes are TRBV7-3 and TRBJ2-3; no clear D gene. This CDR3 is built from 14 residues. V dropped 1 base and J dropped 6 bases, with 11 bases sitting between them. Germline V gene data show CDR1 as SGHTA and CDR2 as FQGTGA. The CDR3 loop is CASSLSGGGDTQYF. Incomplete CDR3 DNA: TGTGCCAGCAGCTTAAGTGGCGGTGGGGATACG.

Many counts were recorded for this clone. Incomplete CDR3 DNA: TGCGCCACCTCATTGGGACAGAACTATGGC. This sequence encodes CATSLGQNYG. The whole CDR3 sequence reads CATSLGQNYGYTF. The chain uses TRBV5-1 and TRBJ1-2; 7 positions agree with TRBD1. The sequence runs out 3 residues before the end of the CDR3; the remainder is reconstructed from the germline J gene. The CDR3 is 13 amino acids. Germline V gene sequence: CDR1 SGHRS, CDR2 YFSETQ. V shed 9 bases, J shed 2 bases, and the junction held 7 bases outside the gene matches.

To note about this clone: Sequencing ends 3 residues short of the CDR3 end; the germline J gene provides the rest. J is TRBJ2-7 and V is TRBV7-9; D is perhaps TRBD2 (7 bases). The CDR3 runs to 14 residues. Deletions cut 7 bases from V and 6 bases from J, with 19 bases between. From germline, CDR1 is SEHNR and CDR2 FQNEAQ (reference sequence). The part of the CDR3 DNA that was read is TGTGCCAGCACCAGACCTGAGGCGGGGGCCGAG. Translation gives CASTRPEAGAE. The CDR3 as a whole reads CASTRPEAGAEQYF.

There are many counts of this clone. The read comes to an end 3 residues before the CDR3 does, leaving the germline J gene to fill in the end. The chain combines TRBV20-1 with TRBJ2-1, with 7 bases aligning to TRBD2. Per germline, CDR1 DFQATT and CDR2 SNEGSKA (reference sequence). The CDR3 is 14 residues long. Trimming removed 3 bases from V and 0 bases from J; junction bases left unmatched: 2. This CDR3 reads CSASGGSSYNEQFF. Partial CDR3 DNA: TGCAGTGCTAGCGGGGGGAGCTCCTACAATGAG.

The table lists this clone with many counts. The DNA ends 3 residues before the CDR3 does, and the rest of the CDR3 is filled in from the germline J gene. The J gene is TRBJ1-6, the V gene TRBV30; 7 bases are a match to TRBD1. The germline V gene has CDR1 GTSNPN and CDR2 SVGIG (reference sequence). This CDR3 contains 13 residues. The CDR3: CASVGQAKAPLHF. Incomplete CDR3 DNA: TGTGCCTCCGTAGGACAGGCCAAAGCGCCC.

This clone was detected only a few times. The CDR3 end is not reached by the read, which stops 3 residues before it; the germline J gene fills it in. The J gene is TRBJ2-2, the V gene TRBV7-8; the D is unclear. Trimming shortened V by 4 bases and J by 5 bases, and 2 bases separated the two germline ends. Germline CDR1 reads SGHVS; CDR2 reads FQNEAQ. The CDR3 has 11 amino acids. This CDR3 is CASSSTGELFF. The sequenced part of the CDR3 DNA is TGTGCCAGCAGCTCTACCGGGGAG. Using reference TRBV7-8 and TRBJ2-2 for the parts outside the CDR3, the full variable domain is GAGVSQSPRYKVAKRGQDVALRCDPISGHVSLFWYQQALGQGPEFLTYFQNEAQLDKSGLPSDRFFAERPEGSVSTLKIQRTQQEDSAVYLCASSSTGELFFGEGSRLTVL.

This clone was seen repeatedly, ten times or more. The read terminates 3 residues ahead of where the CDR3 ends, so the germline J gene completes it. The genes are TRBV7-2 and TRBJ1-1; D remains ambiguous. CDR1 and CDR2 from the germline V gene are SGHTA and FQGNSA. Trimming stripped 4 bases from V and 1 base from J, with 10 bases between. The CDR3 is 14 amino acids. The CDR3: CASSSLSGNTEAFF. The part of the CDR3 DNA that was read is TGTGCCAGCAGCTCACTTTCGGGGAACACTGAA.

This clone was found a few times. Coverage ceases 3 residues before the CDR3 finishes, and the germline J gene fills in the end. The chain is built from TRBV7-7 and TRBJ2-3, with 11 bases fitting TRBD2. This CDR3 has 18 amino acids. The V and J ends lost 1 base and 2 bases, in that order; junction bases with no gene match: 8. CDR1 and CDR2 (germline): SSHAT, FNYEAQ (reference sequence). The part of the CDR3 DNA that was read is TGTGCCAGCAGCTTAGATCTACTAGCGGGGGAAGTCACAGATACG. Its protein product is CASSLDLLAGEVTDT. The full CDR3 protein reads CASSLDLLAGEVTDTQYF.

This clone has more than one count but fewer than ten. The DNA ends 3 residues before the CDR3 does, and the rest of the CDR3 is filled in from the germline J gene. V is TRBV7-9 and J is TRBJ2-1, with 11 bases identical to TRBD2. The CDR3 sequence is 15 residues long. V trimming: 4 bases; J trimming: 9 bases; junction bases outside the gene matches: 8. The V gene's germline CDR1 is SEHNR and CDR2 FQNEAQ (reference sequence). The DNA read from the CDR3 is TGTGCCAGCAGCTACACTAGCGGGGGAACCGGTGAG. Translation: CASSYTSGGTGE. The whole CDR3 protein reads CASSYTSGGTGEQFF.

This clone occurred a few times. The CDR3 end is not reached by the read, which stops 3 residues before it; the germline J gene fills it in. The genes are TRBV7-2 and TRBJ2-3, with 10 bases aligning to TRBD2. Germline-derived CDR1 and CDR2 are SGHTA and FQGNSA. The CDR3 covers 15 residues. The V gene end was trimmed by 5 bases and the J gene end by 0 bases; junction bases not matched to a gene: 2. This chain's CDR3 is CASSASGGSTDTQYF. The part of the CDR3 DNA that was read is TGTGCCAGCAGCGCTAGCGGGGGAAGCACAGATACG.

The table lists this clone with a few counts. The CDR3 end is not reached by the read, which stops 3 residues before it; the germline J gene fills it in. This chain connects TRBV7-9 to TRBJ2-3, with a tentative D call TRBD2 (6 bases). The ends were cut back, 3 bases at V and 0 bases at J, with 7 bases in the middle. The CDR3 is 14 residues long. From germline, CDR1 is SEHNR and CDR2 FQNEAQ (reference sequence). The CDR3 reads CASSFAGSTDTQYF. Incomplete CDR3 DNA: TGTGCCAGCAGCTTCGCGGGAAGCACAGATACG. Together with reference TRBV7-9 and TRBJ2-3, the CDR3 gives the full variable domain: DTGVSQNPRHKITKRGQNVTFRCDPISEHNRLYWYRQTLGQGPEFLTYFQNEAQLEKSRLLSDRFSAERPKGSFSTLEIQRTEQGDSAMYLCASSFAGSTDTQYFGPGTRLTVL.

In this sample, this clone turned up a few times. Coverage ceases 3 residues before the CDR3 finishes, and the germline J gene fills in the end. V usage is TRBV30 and J usage is TRBJ2-2, with D possibly matching TRBD1 (6 bases). The V and J ends lost 4 bases and 9 bases respectively, with 15 bases between them. Germline-derived CDR1 and CDR2 are GTSNPN and SVGIG (reference sequence). The CDR3 consists of 13 residues. CDR3 DNA, as far as it was read: TGTGCCTGGACTCAGGGGCCGGACCGGGAG. It codes for CAWTQGPDRE. The whole CDR3 region reads CAWTQGPDRELFF.

In the case of this clone: The DNA ends 3 residues before the CDR3 does, and the rest of the CDR3 is filled in from the germline J gene. The chain joins TRBV5-1 to TRBJ1-1, with D possibly TRBD1 on 5 matching bases. In germline, CDR1 is SGHRS, CDR2 YFSETQ. Deletions cut 4 bases from V and 0 bases from J, with 16 bases between. This CDR3 has 16 amino acids. The sequenced part of the CDR3 DNA is TGCGCCAGCAGCCCCGCCGGGGGGGGGATGAACACTGAA. It encodes CASSPAGGGMNTE. The CDR3 in its entirety is CASSPAGGGMNTEAFF.

In the case of this clone: The CDR3 end falls 3 residues outside the read, so it is completed with the germline J gene. V gene TRBV19 combines with J gene TRBJ2-5, with 9 bases aligning to TRBD1. V shed 7 bases, J shed 4 bases, and the junction held 13 bases outside the gene matches. This CDR3 is 16 amino acids long. Germline lookup yields CDR1 LNHDA and CDR2 SQIVND (reference sequence). CDR3 sequence reads: CASTSTGTGIGETQYF. Incomplete CDR3 DNA: TGTGCCAGTACCTCCACCGGGACAGGGATCGGAGAGACC. Together with reference TRBV19 and TRBJ2-5, the CDR3 gives the full variable domain: DGGITQSPKYLFRKEGQNVTLSCEQNLNHDAMYWYRQDPGQGLRLIYYSQIVNDFQKGDIAEGYSVSREKKESFPLTVTSAQKNPTAFYLCASTSTGTGIGETQYFGPGTRLLVL.

With regard to this clone: Read data end 3 residues before the CDR3 end; the end is taken from the germline J gene. V usage is TRBV18 and J usage is TRBJ2-6; 7 bases agree with TRBD2. Germline trimming cut 3 bases from V and 0 bases from J; bases unmatched to any gene: 2. Germline V gene sequence: CDR1 KGHSH, CDR2 LQKENI. The length of the CDR3 is 16 residues. CDR3 amino acids: CASSPGGTSGANVLTF. The part of the CDR3 DNA that was read is TGTGCCAGCTCACCGGGGGGGACCTCTGGGGCCAACGTC.

This clone was observed many times. From the germline J gene comes the end of the CDR3, since the read stops 3 residues before it. This chain uses TRBV4-1 with TRBJ2-7, with a possible D match to TRBD1 (5 bases). Trimming cost V 4 bases and J 3 bases, with 10 bases left between them. CDR1 is MGHRA and CDR2 is YSYEKL in the germline V gene. The CDR3 extends over 13 amino acids. Incomplete CDR3 DNA: TGCGCCAGCAGCCCGACAGTCGTCTACGAG. Translated: CASSPTVVYE. The entire CDR3 protein reads CASSPTVVYEQYF.